This entry lists 31 T cell receptor beta chains sequenced from one sample in a study of a mutant IDH1 vaccine in newly diagnosed glioma. Their cognate antigens are unknown. Sequenced by immunoSEQ multiplex PCR; TCRdb stores in-frame clones only, minus some. The sample lists 56,000 or so clones, over 70% seen once, with around 5% in the top ten. Time point given: week 47, end of study. Each dose delivered 300 ug of mutant IDH1 20-mer peptide subcutaneously with imiquimod. The specimen was PBMCs, collected from a glioma patient whose treatment included an IDH1 peptide vaccine. These receptor sequences come from a man aged 45-65 years with glioma.

This chain uses TRBV5-1 with TRBJ2-2; 13 nucleotides match TRBD2. CDR1 is SGHRS and CDR2 is YFSETQ in the germline V gene. After removal of 5 bases from V and 6 bases from J, the junction contained 13 bases not matched to a gene. The CDR3 length is 18 residues. The CDR3 loop reads CASSRTSGGLDISGELFF. The DNA of the CDR3 is TGCGCCAGCAGTCGGACTAGCGGGGGCCTGGACATTTCCGGGGAGCTGTTTTTT.

The chain joins TRBV5-1 to TRBJ1-1; D gene unclear. Trimming removed 4 bases at V and 6 bases at J, with 16 bases between. The CDR3 sequence is 14 residues long. The germline V gene encodes CDR1 SGHRS and CDR2 YFSETQ. The CDR3 bases are TGCGCCAGCAGCGAGCGCGCAGGTTTTCCTGAAGCTTTCTTT. The encoded protein is CASSERAGFPEAFF. The variable domain in full, completed from reference TRBV5-1 and TRBJ1-1, reads KAGVTQTPRYLIKTRGQQVTLSCSPISGHRSVSWYQQTPGQGLQFLFEYFSETQRNKGNFPGRFSGRQFSNSRSEMNVSTLELGDSALYLCASSERAGFPEAFFGQGTRLTVV.

This clone was counted a few times. The chain joins TRBV7-9 to TRBJ1-1, with D perhaps matching TRBD1 (6 bases). Germline V gene sequence: CDR1 SEHNR, CDR2 FQNEAQ (reference sequence). The CDR3 runs to 14 residues. With 2 bases removed from V and 0 bases from J, the gap between germline ends came to 7 bases. The CDR3 region is CASSLQGMNTEAFF. The CDR3 bases are TGTGCCAGCAGCTTACAGGGGATGAACACTGAAGCTTTCTTT.

In this sample, this clone turned up once. This sequence joins TRBV7-9 and TRBJ1-5; no reliable D call. CDR1 and CDR2 (germline): SEHNR, FQNEAQ (reference sequence). The CDR3 totals 15 residues. Trimming took off 2 bases at V and 2 bases at J, with 10 bases between the two ends. The CDR3: CASSLSAQGNQPQHF. DNA for the CDR3: TGTGCCAGCAGCTTATCGGCCCAGGGCAATCAGCCCCAGCATTTT.

The chain couples TRBV4-2 to TRBJ2-3, with TRBD2 matching over 8 bases. Germline values: CDR1 LGHNA, CDR2 YNFKEQ. The CDR3 is 16 residues long. V trimming: 1 base; J trimming: 4 bases; junction bases outside the gene matches: 7. The DNA for the CDR3 is TGTGCCAGCAGCCAAGCCCGGACGGGGGGGCCAGATACGCAGTATTTT. Translating gives CASSQARTGGPDTQYF.

V is TRBV21-1 and J is TRBJ1-1. TRBV21-1 is flagged as a pseudogene. The CDR3 has 14 residues. CDR3 amino acids: CASSKGDGIIEAFF. CDR3 nucleotides: TGTGCCAGCAGCAAAGGGGACGGGATCATTGAAGCTTTCTTT.

A few counts support this clone. The chain carries TRBV6-6 and TRBJ1-1; no firm D call. Germline loops: CDR1 MNHNY, CDR2 SVGAGI (reference sequence). The CDR3 contains 15 residues. The ends were cut back, 5 bases at V and 1 base at J, with 14 bases in the middle. The CDR3 sequence is CASSPAGSWNTEAFF. The CDR3 region has the DNA TGTGCCAGCAGTCCAGCCGGCAGTTGGAACACTGAAGCTTTCTTT.

By frequency in the sample, this clone is medium-sized. The chain links TRBV5-4 to TRBJ1-2, with TRBD1 identical over 12 bases. The CDR3 contains 14 residues. J was trimmed by 6 bases and V by 5 bases; bases with no gene match: 5. Germline assignment: CDR1 SGHNT and CDR2 YYREEE (reference sequence). The CDR3 here is CASSSGTGGHGYTF. DNA for the CDR3: TGTGCCAGCAGTTCCGGGACAGGGGGCCATGGCTACACCTTC.

This clone was counted between two and nine times. V usage is TRBV14 and J usage is TRBJ2-2; D might be TRBD1 (7 bases). CDR1 is SGHDN, CDR2 FVKESK, per germline. The CDR3 contains 15 residues. Trimming stripped 2 bases from V and 5 bases from J, with 12 bases between. CDR3 nucleotide sequence: TGTGCCAGCAGCCAAAAACAGGGGAGGACCGGGGAGCTGTTTTTT. Translation: CASSQKQGRTGELFF.

J is TRBJ1-1 and V is TRBV5-4; 7 bases match TRBD1. The CDR3 is 14 amino acids. Germline CDR1 SGHNT, CDR2 YYREEE (reference sequence). With 2 bases clipped from V and 4 bases from J, the junction kept 5 bases outside the gene matches. CDR3 region: CASSFGQVGTEAFF. The CDR3 coding sequence is TGTGCCAGCAGCTTTGGACAGGTTGGCACTGAAGCTTTCTTT.

This chain connects TRBV7-2 to TRBJ2-1, with TRBD2 matching 13 bases. Trimming at V came to 5 bases and at J to 6 bases, leaving 7 bases not matched to a gene. This CDR3 contains 16 residues. Germline CDR1 SGHTA, CDR2 FQGNSA. CDR3 amino acids: CASSPPGLAGLNEQFF. Written as DNA, the CDR3 is TGTGCCAGCAGCCCCCCGGGACTAGCGGGGCTCAATGAGCAGTTCTTC. The variable domain in full, with the rest retrieved from reference TRBV7-2 and TRBJ2-1, is GAGVSQSPSNKVTEKGKDVELRCDPISGHTALYWYRQSLGQGLEFLIYFQGNSAPDKSGLPSDRFSAERTGGSVSTLTIQRTQQEDSAVYLCASSPPGLAGLNEQFFGPGTRLTVL.

The chain couples TRBV4-2 to TRBJ1-1; D gene ambiguous. The CDR3 is made up of 15 amino acids. Germline V gene sequence: CDR1 LGHNA, CDR2 YNFKEQ. With 0 bases removed from V and 4 bases from J, the gap between germline ends came to 12 bases. The DNA for the CDR3 is TGTGCCAGCAGCCAAGAGGGGAGGGTTGTCACTGAAGCTTTCTTT. It encodes CASSQEGRVVTEAFF.

This clone has a single count. The chain joins TRBV6-5 to TRBJ1-2; D unresolved. CDR1 is MNHEY and CDR2 is SVGAGI in the germline V gene. Trimming cost V 2 bases and J 9 bases, with 13 bases left between them. The CDR3 extends over 13 amino acids. Here the CDR3 reads CASSYSDGRSYTF. DNA for the CDR3: TGTGCCAGCAGTTACAGTGACGGCAGGAGCTACACCTTC.

This CDR3 is CASSLGGPGQPQHF. CDR3 nucleotide sequence: TGTGCCAGCAGTTTGGGGGGGCCGGGACAGCCCCAGCATTTT. V usage is TRBV27 and J usage is TRBJ1-5; possible D gene TRBD1, 6 bases. Trimming removed 3 bases at V and 7 bases at J, with 13 bases between. Germline CDR1 and CDR2: MNHEY and SMNVEV (reference sequence). The CDR3 contains 14 residues.

By share, this clone counts as medium-sized. This sequence joins TRBV18 and TRBJ1-1, with TRBD1 matching over 7 bases. The germline V gene encodes CDR1 KGHSH and CDR2 LQKENI. The trim removed 3 bases at V and 1 base at J, leaving 2 bases unmatched. The CDR3 is 14 amino acids. CDR3 bases: TGTGCCAGCTCACCGACAGGGAGGAACACTGAAGCTTTCTTT. Its protein is CASSPTGRNTEAFF.

This clone came up once. The chain couples TRBV29-1 to TRBJ2-7, with a possible D match to TRBD1 (7 bases). In germline, CDR1 is SQVTM, CDR2 ANQGSEA. The CDR3 consists of 12 residues. Trimming left V 8 bases short and J 3 bases short, with 14 bases between. DNA for the CDR3: TGCAGCTTCCAGGGGGGAGGCTACGAGCAGTACTTC. Translation gives CSFQGGGYEQYF.

The chain couples TRBV5-4 to TRBJ2-3; 9 nucleotides agree with TRBD2. Germline CDR1 reads SGHNT; CDR2 reads YYREEE (reference sequence). The V gene end was trimmed by 0 bases and the J gene end by 1 base; junction bases not matched to a gene: 6. CDR3 length: 17 residues. The CDR3 sequence is CASSLGLAGARTDTQYF. The DNA for the CDR3 is TGTGCCAGCAGCTTGGGGTTAGCGGGGGCCCGCACAGATACGCAGTATTTT.

The V and J genes are TRBV7-2 and TRBJ2-5; weak D call: TRBD2 (6 bases). Germline CDR1 is SGHTA and CDR2 is FQGNSA. CDR3 size: 14 residues. Trimming removed 1 base at V and 6 bases at J, with 12 bases between. DNA of the CDR3: TGTGCCAGCAGCTTAGAACTAGCTACGAAGACCCAGTACTTC. Protein product: CASSLELATKTQYF. Together with reference TRBV7-2 and TRBJ2-5, the CDR3 gives the full variable domain: GAGVSQSPSNKVTEKGKDVELRCDPISGHTALYWYRQSLGQGLEFLIYFQGNSAPDKSGLPSDRFSAERTGGSVSTLTIQRTQQEDSAVYLCASSLELATKTQYFGPGTRLLVL.

This clone has only a few counts. The V call is TRBV7-8, the J call TRBJ2-7; unclear D gene. The CDR3 loop spans 15 amino acids. Germline V gene data show CDR1 as SGHVS and CDR2 as FQNEAQ. Trimming removed 3 bases at V and 0 bases at J, with 12 bases between. The CDR3 sequence is CASSFKRESSYEQYF. CDR3 nucleotide sequence: TGTGCCAGCAGCTTTAAAAGGGAAAGCTCCTACGAGCAGTACTTC.

The chain links TRBV9 to TRBJ2-7; D is undetermined. Per germline, CDR1 SGDLS and CDR2 YYNGEE. This CDR3 contains 13 residues. V was clipped by 0 bases and J by 2 bases, with 6 bases between them. The CDR3: CASSVGPAYEQYF. For the CDR3, the DNA is TGTGCCAGCAGCGTAGGTCCGGCCTACGAGCAGTACTTC.

V and J are TRBV6-5 and TRBJ2-7, with 7 bases identical to TRBD1. V gave up 7 bases and J gave up 4 bases; unmatched junction bases: 13. CDR1 is MNHEY and CDR2 is SVGAGI in the germline V gene. The length of the CDR3 is 15 residues. The CDR3 here is CASKSFPGQTYEQYF. The CDR3, as DNA: TGTGCCAGCAAATCTTTTCCGGGACAGACGTACGAGCAGTACTTC.

This chain joins TRBV5-6 and TRBJ2-3; D uncertain. V dropped 2 bases and J dropped 4 bases, with 11 bases sitting between them. Germline CDR1 reads SGHDT; CDR2 reads YYEEEE. This CDR3 comprises 14 residues. CDR3: CASSFVSRPDTQYF. In DNA form, the CDR3 reads TGTGCCAGCAGCTTTGTTAGCCGCCCAGATACGCAGTATTTT.

A single count supports this clone. V gene TRBV10-3 combines with J gene TRBJ2-7; D is unresolved. There are 15 residues in the CDR3. Germline V gene sequence: CDR1 ENHRY, CDR2 SYGVKD. Trimming left V 4 bases short and J 1 base short, with 14 bases between. DNA for the CDR3: TGTGCCATCAGTGCGGGTGCGGACGGTTCCTACGAGCAGTACTTC. This sequence encodes CAISAGADGSYEQYF.

This chain joins TRBV2 and TRBJ1-5; D remains unclear. The CDR3 spans 14 residues. Germline lookup yields CDR1 SNHLY and CDR2 FYNNEI. The V gene lost 3 bases and the J gene lost 0 bases, with 6 bases spanning the gap. CDR3 loop: CASSDGNSNQPQHF. For the CDR3, the DNA is TGTGCCAGCAGTGATGGGAATAGCAATCAGCCCCAGCATTTT.

DNA of the CDR3: TGTGCCAGCAGCGCTGAGGCAGGTCCAGATACGCAGTATTTT. Its translation is CASSAEAGPDTQYF. J is TRBJ2-3 and V is TRBV7-2; no clear D. Germline V lookup: CDR1 SGHTA, CDR2 FQGNSA. With 5 bases removed from V and 4 bases from J, the gap between germline ends came to 13 bases. The length of the CDR3 is 14 residues.

The chain couples TRBV7-9 to TRBJ1-2, with D possibly being TRBD1 (5 bases). Germline V gene lookup returns CDR1 SEHNR and CDR2 FQNEAQ (reference sequence). Trimming took off 6 bases at V and 0 bases at J, with 14 bases between the two ends. The CDR3 loop spans 15 amino acids. CDR3 sequence: CASSPSTATNYGYTF. Here the CDR3 DNA reads TGTGCCAGCAGTCCGTCGACAGCTACTAACTATGGCTACACCTTC. Supplemented by reference TRBV7-9 and TRBJ1-2, the full variable domain reads DTGVSQNPRHKITKRGQNVTFRCDPISEHNRLYWYRQTLGQGPEFLTYFQNEAQLEKSRLLSDRFSAERPKGSFSTLEIQRTEQGDSAMYLCASSPSTATNYGYTFGSGTRLTVV.

Only a few counts were recorded for this clone. The chain has TRBV2 and TRBJ2-7; D is possibly TRBD2 (6 bases). Germline assignment: CDR1 SNHLY and CDR2 FYNNEI. The CDR3 consists of 12 residues. Trimming took off 6 bases at V and 6 bases at J, with 12 bases between the two ends. The CDR3 sequence: CASRSGGSEQYF. As DNA, the CDR3 is TGTGCCAGCAGGTCTGGGGGGAGCGAGCAGTACTTC.

This clone is a singleton in its sample. This chain connects TRBV5-1 to TRBJ2-7, with a weak D call TRBD1 (6 bases). Germline values: CDR1 SGHRS, CDR2 YFSETQ. Trimming pared 0 bases from V and 4 bases from J, leaving 14 bases between. This CDR3 region has 15 residues. The CDR3 loop is CASSLEAGEWYEQYF. The CDR3 bases are TGCGCCAGCAGCTTGGAAGCAGGGGAGTGGTACGAGCAGTACTTC.

The chain joins TRBV5-1 to TRBJ2-7, with D unclear. CDR3 size: 14 residues. V was clipped by 0 bases and J by 0 bases, with 7 bases between them. Germline values: CDR1 SGHRS, CDR2 YFSETQ. The CDR3 DNA is TGCGCCAGCAGCTTGGACGGTGCCTCCTACGAGCAGTACTTC. Amino acid sequence: CASSLDGASYEQYF.

This rearrangement joins TRBV25-1 to TRBJ2-1, with a possible D match to TRBD2 (5 bases). The ends were cut back, 7 bases at V and 5 bases at J, with 9 bases in the middle. In germline, CDR1 is MGHDK, CDR2 SYGVNS. The CDR3 sequence is 12 residues long. Written as DNA, the CDR3 is TGTGCCAGCAACGGGATCAACAATGAGCAGTTCTTC. Protein: CASNGINNEQFF. The variable domain in full, with the rest retrieved from reference TRBV25-1 and TRBJ2-1, is EADIYQTPRYLVIGTGKKITLECSQTMGHDKMYWYQQDPGMELHLIHYSYGVNSTEKGDLSSESTVSRIRTEHFPLTLESARPSHTSQYLCASNGINNEQFFGPGTRLTVL.

The V and J genes are TRBV10-2 and TRBJ2-5, with no clear D. The germline gives CDR1 WSHSY, CDR2 SAAADI. The CDR3 contains 15 residues. Trimming removed 5 bases at V and 0 bases at J, with 13 bases between. CDR3 bases: TGCGCCAGCAGTTTTAGAGGTGGCGACCAAGAGACCCAGTACTTC. Protein: CASSFRGGDQETQYF.